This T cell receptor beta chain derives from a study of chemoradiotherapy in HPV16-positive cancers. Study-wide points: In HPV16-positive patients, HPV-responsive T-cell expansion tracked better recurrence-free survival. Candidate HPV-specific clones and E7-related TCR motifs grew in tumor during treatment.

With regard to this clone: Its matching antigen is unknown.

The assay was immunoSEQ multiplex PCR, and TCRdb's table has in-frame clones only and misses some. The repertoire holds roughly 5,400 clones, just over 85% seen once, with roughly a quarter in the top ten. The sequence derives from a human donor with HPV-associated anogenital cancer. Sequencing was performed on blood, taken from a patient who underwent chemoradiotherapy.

CDR3 coding DNA: TGTGCCAGCAGCTTACTTATGGCGGGAGTGGTCCCAGATACGCAGTATTTT. Encoded protein: CASSLLMAGVVPDTQYF. This chain links TRBV13 with TRBJ2-3, with 7 bases identical to TRBD2. CDR1 is PRHDT, CDR2 FYEKMQ, per germline (reference sequence). The CDR3 contains 17 residues. After removal of 2 bases from V and 4 bases from J, the junction contained 12 bases not matched to a gene.